This passage covers 5 T cell receptor beta chains from one sample sequenced in a study of blood T cell repertoires in COVID-19. Method: immunoSEQ multiplex PCR; TCRdb's copy keeps in-frame clones and lacks some. The data hold about 59,000 clones, with approximately 80% observed a single time. The sample was peripheral blood. The receptor set was obtained from a man at least 80 years old with acute or convalescent COVID-19.

This clone has a single count. This chain connects TRBV27 to TRBJ1-5, with no clear D. The length of the CDR3 is 14 residues. V was pared by 6 bases and J by 0 bases, with 9 bases between. CDR1 and CDR2 from the germline V gene are MNHEY and SMNVEV (reference sequence). As DNA, the CDR3 is TGTGCCAGCAGGGCTGATCATAGCAATCAGCCCCAGCATTTT. Its protein product is CASRADHSNQPQHF.

The V and J genes are TRBV11-3 and TRBJ2-1; a weak D match, TRBD1 (6 bases). The CDR3 sequence is 14 residues long. Looked up from germline, CDR1 is SGHNT and CDR2 is YENEEA. V dropped 1 base and J dropped 8 bases, with 12 bases sitting between them. CDR3: CASSLAGQSDEQFF. The CDR3 coding sequence is TGTGCCAGCAGCTTAGCGGGACAATCGGATGAGCAGTTCTTC.

The chain uses TRBV5-1 and TRBJ2-6, with D possibly being TRBD2 (5 bases). CDR1 SGHRS and CDR2 YFSETQ come from the germline V gene. The CDR3 is 15 residues long. The V end lost 0 bases, the J end lost 8 bases, and 12 bases lay between the germline ends. In DNA form, the CDR3 reads TGCGCCAGCAGCTTGGTAAGGTCCGGGACCAACGTCCTGACTTTC. This translates into CASSLVRSGTNVLTF.

This clone was picked up many times. The V call is TRBV3-1 (or the pseudogene TRBV3-2), the J call TRBJ2-1; a possible D gene is TRBD2 (5 bases). The CDR3 runs to 15 residues. Germline CDR1 and CDR2: LGHDT and YNNKEL (reference sequence). Trimming stripped 6 bases from V and 3 bases from J, with 15 bases between. DNA for the CDR3: TGTGCCAGCAGGCTGAGCGGTAAGCTCTACAATGAGCAGTTCTTC. Encoded protein: CASRLSGKLYNEQFF.

The gene calls are TRBV4-1 and TRBJ1-2; 7 nucleotides align to TRBD1. V trimming: 0 bases; J trimming: 6 bases; junction bases outside the gene matches: 10. This CDR3 contains 16 residues. The germline V gene encodes CDR1 MGHRA and CDR2 YSYEKL. The CDR3 region is CASSQEQQGYDDGYTF. CDR3 bases: TGCGCCAGCAGCCAAGAACAACAGGGGTATGACGATGGCTACACCTTC.